This T cell receptor beta chain was identified in a study of blood T cell repertoires in COVID-19. Turning to the study itself: T cells, B-cell-depleted T cells, or PBMCs provided the cDNA or gDNA that served as material.

Cohort 3 donors were reported recovered after two negative PCRs, clearance, or symptom resolution. This CDR3 comprises 13 residues. CDR1 is MNHEY, CDR2 SVGAGI, per germline. Between the trimmed V and J ends, which lost 8 bases and 8 bases, there was a span of 15 bases. Sequencing used immunoSEQ multiplex PCR; TCRdb keeps in-frame clones, though not all of them. The table shows some 490,000 clones, with more than 85% occurring only once. Source material: PBMCs or T cells enriched from blood (not recorded which). This TCR derives from an older woman who had recovered from COVID-19. The V and J genes are TRBV6-5 and TRBJ1-4; D might be TRBD1 (6 bases). The CDR3 region has the DNA TGTGCCAGCGGGCAGGGGCCGAGAGAAAAACTGTTTTTT. Amino acid sequence: CASGQGPREKLFF.